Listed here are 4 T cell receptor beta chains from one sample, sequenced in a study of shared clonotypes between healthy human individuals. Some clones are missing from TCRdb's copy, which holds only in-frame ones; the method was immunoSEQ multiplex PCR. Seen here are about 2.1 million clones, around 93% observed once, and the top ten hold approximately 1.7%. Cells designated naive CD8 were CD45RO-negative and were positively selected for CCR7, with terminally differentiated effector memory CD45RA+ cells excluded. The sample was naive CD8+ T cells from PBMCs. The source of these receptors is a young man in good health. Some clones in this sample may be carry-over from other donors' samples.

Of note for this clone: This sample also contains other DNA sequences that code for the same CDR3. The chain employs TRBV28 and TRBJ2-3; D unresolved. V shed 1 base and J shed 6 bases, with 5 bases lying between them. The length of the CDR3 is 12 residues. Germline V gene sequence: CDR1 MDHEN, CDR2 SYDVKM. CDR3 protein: CASSLSVDTQYF. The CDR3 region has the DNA TGTGCCAGCAGTTTATCGGTGGATACGCAGTATTTT.

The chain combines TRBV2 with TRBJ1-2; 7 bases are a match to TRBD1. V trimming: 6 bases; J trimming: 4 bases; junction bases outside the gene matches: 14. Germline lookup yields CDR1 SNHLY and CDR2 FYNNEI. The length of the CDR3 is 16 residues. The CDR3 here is CASSESRTGGIYGYTF. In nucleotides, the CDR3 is TGTGCCAGCAGCGAAAGCCGGACAGGAGGAATCTATGGCTACACCTTC. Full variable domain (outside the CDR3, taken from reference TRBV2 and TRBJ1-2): EPEVTQTPSHQVTQMGQEVILRCVPISNHLYFYWYRQILGQKVEFLVSFYNNEISEKSEIFDDQFSVERPDGSNFTLKIRSTKLEDSAMYFCASSESRTGGIYGYTFGSGTRLTVV.

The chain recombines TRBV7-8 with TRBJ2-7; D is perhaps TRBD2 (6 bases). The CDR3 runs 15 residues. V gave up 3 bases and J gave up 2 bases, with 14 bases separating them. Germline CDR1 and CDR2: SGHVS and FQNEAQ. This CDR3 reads CASSLRASATYEQYF. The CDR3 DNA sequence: TGTGCCAGCAGCTTGAGGGCTAGCGCGACCTACGAGCAGTACTTC.

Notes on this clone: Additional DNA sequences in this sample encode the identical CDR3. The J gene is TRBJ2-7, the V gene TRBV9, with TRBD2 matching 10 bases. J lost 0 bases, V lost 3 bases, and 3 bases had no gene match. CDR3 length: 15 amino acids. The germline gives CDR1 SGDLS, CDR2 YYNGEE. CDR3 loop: CASSAGLADSYEQYF. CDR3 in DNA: TGTGCCAGCAGCGCTGGACTAGCGGACTCCTACGAGCAGTACTTC.